Listed below are T cell receptor beta chains from one sample, sequenced in a study of vaccination effects on CD4 cells after COVID-19. Clones were read by immunoSEQ multiplex PCR, and TCRdb kept only the in-frame ones, dropping some. Of just over 55,000 clones listed, 78% were seen once; the top ten hold about 4.4%. No antigen is known for these receptors. Here the sequenced sample was CD4+ T cells from PBMCs cultured without peptide, taken after COVID-19 vaccination. The receptors stem from a human donor who received a COVID-19 vaccine. The CDR3 runs from the conserved cysteine through the conserved F or W. A D gene is named only where the DNA matches it firmly. Clone size is stated in some rows and not others, as once, few, many or a class when expanded.

D	V	size	J	DNA	CDR3
.	TRBV18	.	TRBJ1-2	TGTGCCAGCTCACCTATCCTACAACAGGGTAACTATGGCTACACCTTC	CASSPILQQGNYGYTF
TRBD1	TRBV10-3	once	TRBJ2-1	TGTGCCATCAGTGTTGGGACAGCCTCCCTTAGCTCCTACAATGAGCAGTTCTTC	CAISVGTASLSSYNEQFF
.	TRBV28	.	TRBJ1-2	TGTGCCAGCACCGGAGGGAGCTATGGCTACACCTTC	CASTGGSYGYTF
.	TRBV27	.	TRBJ1-6	TGTGCCAGCACCTCTCTCCCAACGGGCTTCCTGCACAATTCACCCCTCCACTTT	CASTSLPTGFLHNSPLHF
TRBD2	TRBV5-4	.	TRBJ2-1	TGTGCCAGCAGCCCAGGACTAGCCAGCTCCTACAATGAGCAGTTCTTC	CASSPGLASSYNEQFF
.	TRBV19	.	TRBJ1-1	TGTGCCAGTAGTTCCCCACGGGGGAACACTGAAGCTTTCTTT	CASSSPRGNTEAFF
.	TRBV5-6	once	TRBJ2-7	TGTGCCAGCAGCTTGCCCTCCGGAGCCTACGAGCAGTACTTC	CASSLPSGAYEQYF
.	TRBV5-6	many	TRBJ2-2	TGTGCCAGCAGCTTTGGGGGAACTAACACCGGGGAGCTGTTTTTT	CASSFGGTNTGELFF
.	TRBV7-2	.	TRBJ1-1	TGTGCCAGCAGCTTAGACGTTGGGCGGGGGGCGAATGAAGCTTTCTTT	CASSLDVGRGANEAFF
TRBD1	TRBV3-1/TRBV3-2	.	TRBJ1-2	TGTGCCAGCAGCCAACAGGGGGCGTGGAACTATGGCTACACCTTC	CASSQQGAWNYGYTF
.	TRBV2	.	TRBJ2-1	TGTGCCAGCAGTCCTCCGACTAGAACGGGGCAGTTCTTC	CASSPPTRTGQFF
.	TRBV28	few	TRBJ2-7	TGTGCCAGCAGTTCCTCGGGTCCGGAGGGCCACGAGCAGTACTTC	CASSSSGPEGHEQYF
.	TRBV6-6	.	TRBJ1-1	TGTGCCAGCAGATACCGGGACAAGCTTCCGGCTTTCTTT	CASRYRDKLPAFF
.	TRBV10-2	.	TRBJ1-3	TGCGCCAGCAGTGAAAGGGGGGCACCTATCTCTGGAAACACCATATATTTT	CASSERGAPISGNTIYF
.	TRBV5-1	.	TRBJ2-7	TGCGCCAGCAGCTTCAGGGAAGGGACCTACGAGCAGTACTTC	CASSFREGTYEQYF
.	TRBV28	.	TRBJ2-1	TGTGCCAGCAGGGCCCCGGACTACAATGAGCAGTTCTTC	CASRAPDYNEQFF
.	TRBV10-3	.	TRBJ1-1	TGTGCCATCAGTGGGGGACTTGAGGGAAGCACTGAAGCTTTCTTT	CAISGGLEGSTEAFF
.	TRBV4-2	.	TRBJ1-2	TGTGCCAGCAGCCAAGAAGCTACGGTGGGGAACTATGGCTACACCTTC	CASSQEATVGNYGYTF
TRBD2	TRBV10-1	.	TRBJ2-2	TGCGCCAGCACCATTTCAACGGGGGCTAGCGGGACCCTAAAGAACACCGGGGAGCTGTTTTTT	CASTISTGASGTLKNTGELFF
.	TRBV10-3	.	TRBJ1-2	TGTGCCATCAGTCGGGAGGGACAAAGAGGGAACACCTTC	CAISREGQRGNTF
.	TRBV2	few	TRBJ1-2	TGTGCCAGCAATCAACAAGCTAACTATGGCTACACCTTC	CASNQQANYGYTF
TRBD2	TRBV28	.	TRBJ2-1	TGTGCCAGCAGTTTAGGCCTCGGGGGGAATGAGCAGTTCTTC	CASSLGLGGNEQFF
.	TRBV14	.	TRBJ1-2	TGTGCCAGCAGCCAAGTCCAGGGTTATGGCTACACCTTC	CASSQVQGYGYTF
.	TRBV6-5	.	TRBJ1-5	TGTGCCAGCAGTCACCGGGACACAGATCAGCCCCAGCATTTT	CASSHRDTDQPQHF
.	TRBV27	few	TRBJ2-7	TGTGCCAGTCACGGGTTGGGGGGCCACGAGCAGTACTTC	CASHGLGGHEQYF
TRBD1	TRBV19	.	TRBJ2-2	TGTGCCAGTAGTCAATGGACAGGGACCGGGGAGCTGTTTTTT	CASSQWTGTGELFF
TRBD1	TRBV6-5	.	TRBJ1-2	TGTGCCAGCCAAAGCCAGGGGGGTGGCTACACCTTC	CASQSQGGGYTF
TRBD1	TRBV30	.	TRBJ2-5	TGTGCCTGGAGTGTATGGGGGACAGGGGCAGAGACCCAGTACTTC	CAWSVWGTGAETQYF